This T cell receptor beta chain is drawn from a study of T cells in narcolepsy. Germline CDR1 and CDR2: SGHDN and FVKESK. V was pared by 4 bases and J by 1 base, with 7 bases between. The CDR3 is made up of 13 amino acids. This table comes from immunoSEQ multiplex PCR, and its TCRdb copy is limited to in-frame clones, with some not included. This sample has 27,000 or so clones; 86% occur once, and the top ten carry 1% to 1.3%. The sequenced sample was CD45RA- memory CD4+ T cells from PBMCs. The receptor comes from a human donor with narcolepsy. The chain employs TRBV14 and TRBJ1-1, with TRBD1 as a possible D gene (6 bases). The CDR3 DNA reads as TGTGCCAGCAGCCTACAGGGGAACACTGAAGCTTTCTTT. The encoded protein is CASSLQGNTEAFF.